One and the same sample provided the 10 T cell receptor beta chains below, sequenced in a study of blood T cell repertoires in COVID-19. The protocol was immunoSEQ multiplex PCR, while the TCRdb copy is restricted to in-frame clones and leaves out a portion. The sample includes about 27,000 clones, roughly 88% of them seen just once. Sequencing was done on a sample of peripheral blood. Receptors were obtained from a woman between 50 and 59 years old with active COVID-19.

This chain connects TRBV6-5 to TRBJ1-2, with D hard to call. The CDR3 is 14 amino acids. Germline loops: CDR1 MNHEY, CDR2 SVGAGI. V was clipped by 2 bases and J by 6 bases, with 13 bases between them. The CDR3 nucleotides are TGTGCCAGCAGTTACCGAAAGGGAGTTAATGGCTACACCTTC. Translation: CASSYRKGVNGYTF.

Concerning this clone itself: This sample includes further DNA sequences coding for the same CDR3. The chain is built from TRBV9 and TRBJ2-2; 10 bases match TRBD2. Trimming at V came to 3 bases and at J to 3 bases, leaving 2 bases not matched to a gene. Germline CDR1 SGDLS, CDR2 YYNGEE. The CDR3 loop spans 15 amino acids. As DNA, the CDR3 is TGTGCCAGCAGCGGGACTAGCGGCTACACCGGGGAGCTGTTTTTT. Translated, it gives CASSGTSGYTGELFF.

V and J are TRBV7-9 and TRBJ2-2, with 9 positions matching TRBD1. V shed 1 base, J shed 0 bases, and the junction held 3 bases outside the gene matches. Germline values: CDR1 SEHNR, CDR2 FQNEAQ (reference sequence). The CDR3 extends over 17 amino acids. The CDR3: CASSLGDRASNTGELFF. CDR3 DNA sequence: TGTGCCAGCAGCTTAGGGGACAGGGCCTCGAACACCGGGGAGCTGTTTTTT.

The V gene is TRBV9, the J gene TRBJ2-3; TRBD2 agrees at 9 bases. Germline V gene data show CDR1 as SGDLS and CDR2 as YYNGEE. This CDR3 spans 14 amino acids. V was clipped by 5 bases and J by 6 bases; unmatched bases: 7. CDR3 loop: CASSSLAGSDTQYF. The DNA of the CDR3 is TGTGCCAGCAGTAGTCTAGCGGGGTCCGATACGCAGTATTTT.

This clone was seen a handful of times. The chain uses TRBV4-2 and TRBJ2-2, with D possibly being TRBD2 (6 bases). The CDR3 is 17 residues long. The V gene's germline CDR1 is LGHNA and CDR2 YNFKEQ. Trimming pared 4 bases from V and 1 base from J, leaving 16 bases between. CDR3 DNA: TGTGCCAGCAGCCGGCGGGATTGGAGCGGGAACACCGGGGAGCTGTTTTTT. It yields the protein CASSRRDWSGNTGELFF.

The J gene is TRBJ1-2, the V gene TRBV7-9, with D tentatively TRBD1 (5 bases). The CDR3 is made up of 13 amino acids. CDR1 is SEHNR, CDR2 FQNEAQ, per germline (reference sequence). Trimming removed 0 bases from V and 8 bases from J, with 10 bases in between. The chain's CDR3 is CASSLAEGYGYTF. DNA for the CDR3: TGTGCCAGCAGCTTAGCGGAGGGGTACGGCTACACCTTC. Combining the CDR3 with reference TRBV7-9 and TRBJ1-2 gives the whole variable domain DTGVSQNPRHKITKRGQNVTFRCDPISEHNRLYWYRQTLGQGPEFLTYFQNEAQLEKSRLLSDRFSAERPKGSFSTLEIQRTEQGDSAMYLCASSLAEGYGYTFGSGTRLTVV.

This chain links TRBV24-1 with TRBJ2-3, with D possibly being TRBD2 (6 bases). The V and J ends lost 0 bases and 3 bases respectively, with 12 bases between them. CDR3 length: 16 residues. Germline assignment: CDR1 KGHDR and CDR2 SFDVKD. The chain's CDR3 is CATSDLRLGVTDTQYF. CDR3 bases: TGTGCCACCAGTGATTTGCGACTAGGGGTGACAGATACGCAGTATTTT.

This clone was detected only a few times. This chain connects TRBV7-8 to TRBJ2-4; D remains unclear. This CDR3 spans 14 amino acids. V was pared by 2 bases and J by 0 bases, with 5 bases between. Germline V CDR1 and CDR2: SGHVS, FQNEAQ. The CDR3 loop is CASSLSLAKNIQYF. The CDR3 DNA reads TGTGCCAGCAGCTTATCTCTAGCCAAAAACATTCAGTACTTC.

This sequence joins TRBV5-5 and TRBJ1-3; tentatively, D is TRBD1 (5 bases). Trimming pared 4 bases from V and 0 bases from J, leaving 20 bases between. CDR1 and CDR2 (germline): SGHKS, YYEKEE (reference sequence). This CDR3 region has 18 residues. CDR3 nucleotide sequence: TGTGCCAGCAGCCGGAGATTCCAGGGCGGGGCCTCTGGAAACACCATATATTTT. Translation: CASSRRFQGGASGNTIYF.

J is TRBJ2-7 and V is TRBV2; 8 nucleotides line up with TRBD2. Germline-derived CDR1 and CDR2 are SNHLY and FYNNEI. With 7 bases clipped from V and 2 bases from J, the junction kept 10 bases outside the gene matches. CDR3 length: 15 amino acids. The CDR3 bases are TGTGCCAGCATCACTAGCGGAGGAGCCACCTACGAGCAGTACTTC. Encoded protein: CASITSGGATYEQYF.